The 25 T cell receptor beta chains reported below all come from one sample, sequenced in a study of blood T cell repertoires in COVID-19. Measured with immunoSEQ multiplex PCR; TCRdb has only the in-frame clones, and not every one. This table holds more than 150,000 clones, 75% to 80% found once. Sample: peripheral blood. The receptors shown here come from a woman of 80 years or more with acute or convalescent COVID-19.

The chain carries TRBV19 and TRBJ2-2, with 14 bases that match TRBD2. The junction had 6 bases not matched to a gene; V was cut back by 6 bases and J by 3 bases. The CDR3 sequence is 17 residues long. Germline CDR1 is LNHDA and CDR2 is SQIVND (reference sequence). The CDR3, as DNA: TGTGCCAGTAGCCTGCCGGGACTAGCGGGGGACACCGGGGAGCTGTTTTTT. This gives the protein CASSLPGLAGDTGELFF.

This chain connects TRBV5-3 to TRBJ2-7; 11 bases align to TRBD2. TRBV5-3 is an open reading frame, and its role is uncertain. The ends lost 0 bases at V and 4 bases at J; junction bases unmatched: 0. The CDR3 extends over 14 amino acids. The CDR3 protein is CARSLGTSGYEQYF. The CDR3 nucleotides read TGTGCCAGAAGCTTGGGGACTAGCGGGTACGAGCAGTACTTC.

The rearrangement joins TRBV28 to TRBJ1-2; 9 bases fit TRBD1. After removal of 6 bases from V and 8 bases from J, the junction contained 16 bases not matched to a gene. The CDR3 loop spans 16 amino acids. CDR1 and CDR2 (germline): MDHEN, SYDVKM. CDR3 in DNA: TGTGCCAGCAGCCCCGTCGGCCCGGGACAGGGAGGCGGCTACACCTTC. This sequence encodes CASSPVGPGQGGGYTF.

The V and J genes are TRBV6-5 and TRBJ2-1, with 8 bases identical to TRBD1. In germline, CDR1 is MNHEY, CDR2 SVGAGI. V dropped 7 bases and J dropped 7; count of bases not matched to a gene: 6. There are 13 residues in the CDR3. The CDR3 sequence: CASTRDRGNEQFF. The CDR3 bases are TGTGCCAGCACCCGAGACAGGGGAAATGAGCAGTTCTTC.

V and J are TRBV30 and TRBJ1-5; weak D call: TRBD1 (5 bases). Germline V gene lookup returns CDR1 GTSNPN and CDR2 SVGIG (reference sequence). The CDR3 covers 17 residues. The germline V and J ends were trimmed by 0 bases and 8 bases, with 23 bases remaining between them. The CDR3 region has the DNA TGTGCCTGGAGTGTCACTGGGGCCGGGGGAAGGACGGAGCCCCAGCATTTT. The encoded protein is CAWSVTGAGGRTEPQHF.

The gene calls are TRBV6-6 and TRBJ2-1, with a possible D match to TRBD1 (8 bases). V lost 5 bases to trimming and J lost 0 bases, with 20 bases between them. This CDR3 is built from 18 residues. Germline-derived CDR1 and CDR2 are MNHNY and SVGAGI (reference sequence). The CDR3 region has the DNA TGTGCCAGCAGTCCTTCACAGGGGGGGAAAAGCTCCTACAATGAGCAGTTCTTC. Protein: CASSPSQGGKSSYNEQFF.

The chain combines TRBV27 with TRBJ2-2, with D possibly being TRBD2 (5 bases). There are 16 residues in the CDR3. Germline V gives CDR1 MNHEY, CDR2 SMNVEV (reference sequence). V was shortened by 2 bases and J by 3 bases, with 13 bases between the two germline ends. The CDR3 DNA sequence: TGTGCCAGCAGTTTAAGCCCGGGAAGGGACACCGGGGAGCTGTTTTTT. It yields the protein CASSLSPGRDTGELFF.

The sample holds a few counts of this clone. The chain carries TRBV2 and TRBJ2-7; 7 positions agree with TRBD1. The CDR3 covers 14 residues. Germline V gene data show CDR1 as SNHLY and CDR2 as FYNNEI. V shed 4 bases, J shed 2 bases, and the junction held 5 bases outside the gene matches. The DNA for the CDR3 is TGTGCCAGCAGTGGAGGGACAGAGGCCTACGAGCAGTACTTC. Its translation is CASSGGTEAYEQYF.

This chain joins TRBV19 and TRBJ1-2; TRBD1 is a possible D gene (6 bases). Germline values: CDR1 LNHDA, CDR2 SQIVND (reference sequence). CDR3 length: 13 residues. V gave up 4 bases and J gave up 7 bases, with 13 bases separating them. This CDR3 reads CASSKQGLRGYTF. DNA for the CDR3: TGTGCCAGTAGTAAGCAGGGGCTACGTGGCTACACCTTC.

The V and J genes are TRBV5-1 and TRBJ1-6; tentative D call: TRBD1 (6 bases). Germline V CDR1 and CDR2: SGHRS, YFSETQ. The V and J ends lost 4 bases and 4 bases respectively, with 12 bases between them. The CDR3 has 15 amino acids. This CDR3 reads CASSLRGQYNSPLHF. In DNA, the CDR3 is TGCGCCAGCAGCCTCCGCGGACAGTATAATTCACCCCTCCACTTT.

The rearrangement uses TRBV28 and TRBJ2-7, with TRBD2 matching 12 bases. Germline CDR1 is MDHEN and CDR2 is SYDVKM. The CDR3 runs to 16 residues. Trimming cost V 5 bases and J 1 base; bases outside gene matches: 6. The CDR3 here is CASSPLAGGRSYEQYF. The CDR3 DNA sequence: TGTGCCAGCAGTCCCCTAGCGGGAGGGCGATCCTACGAGCAGTACTTC.

The V and J genes are TRBV10-1 and TRBJ2-7; possibly TRBD1 for D (5 bases). V lost 7 bases, J lost 0 bases, and 13 bases lay in between. From germline, CDR1 is WNHNN and CDR2 SYGVQD (reference sequence). The CDR3 extends over 14 amino acids. The DNA for the CDR3 is TGCGCCAGCACCCACAGGTCCCTCTCCTACGAGCAGTACTTC. Translating gives CASTHRSLSYEQYF.

This clone was observed once. V usage is TRBV5-4 and J usage is TRBJ2-2, with TRBD2 matching 9 bases. Germline lookup yields CDR1 SGHNT and CDR2 YYREEE (reference sequence). This CDR3 is 18 amino acids long. J gave up 4 bases and V 6 bases, and 16 bases lay outside the gene matches. The CDR3 nucleotides are TGTGCCAGCACCCTCAGCGCCGCTCTAGCGGGGCCCACCGGGGAGCTGTTTTTT. Encoded protein: CASTLSAALAGPTGELFF.

The chain carries TRBV5-1 and TRBJ2-1; the match to TRBD2 covers 9 bases. This CDR3 comprises 16 residues. Germline values: CDR1 SGHRS, CDR2 YFSETQ. V shed 1 base and J 7 bases; nucleotides not matched to a gene: 9. This chain's CDR3 is CASSLPSGAAGNEQFF. The CDR3 bases are TGCGCCAGCAGCTTGCCTAGCGGGGCCGCGGGGAATGAGCAGTTCTTC.

This chain joins TRBV5-8 and TRBJ1-1; D may be TRBD1 (5 bases). Trimming pared 4 bases from V and 4 bases from J, leaving 23 bases between. In germline, CDR1 is SGHTS, CDR2 YDEGEE. This CDR3 is built from 17 residues. The CDR3 protein is CASSMILGGVWGTEAFF. The CDR3 DNA reads TGTGCCAGCAGCATGATACTGGGAGGGGTGTGGGGCACTGAAGCTTTCTTT.

The genes are TRBV24-1 and TRBJ1-1; D is possibly TRBD1 (6 bases). The germline gives CDR1 KGHDR, CDR2 SFDVKD. V lost 5 bases and J 4 bases, leaving 13 bases between the germline ends. The CDR3 length is 14 residues. The CDR3 bases are TGTGCCACCAGTGGGGGGGGCGCGGTCACTGAAGCTTTCTTT. This translates into CATSGGGAVTEAFF.

V usage is TRBV4-2 and J usage is TRBJ2-1; D ambiguous. The CDR3 has 13 residues. Trimming pared 0 bases from V and 10 bases from J, leaving 10 bases between. Germline CDR1 and CDR2: LGHNA and YNFKEQ. CDR3 region: CASSQDAGFEQFF. CDR3 DNA sequence: TGTGCCAGCAGCCAAGATGCAGGTTTCGAGCAGTTCTTC.

This clone has more than one count but fewer than ten. The V gene is TRBV14, the J gene TRBJ2-7; 11 bases align to TRBD2. This CDR3 has 15 residues. Germline CDR1 SGHDN, CDR2 FVKESK. V lost 4 bases and J lost 4; bases outside the gene matches: 6. The CDR3 reads CASSRNSGGAYEQYF. The CDR3 DNA reads TGTGCCAGCAGCCGCAATAGCGGGGGGGCTTACGAGCAGTACTTC. The full variable domain, its missing parts supplied by reference TRBV14 and TRBJ2-7, is EAGVTQFPSHSVIEKGQTVTLRCDPISGHDNLYWYRRVMGKEIKFLLHFVKESKQDESGMPNNRFLAERTGGTYSTLKVQPAELEDSGVYFCASSRNSGGAYEQYFGPGTRLTVT.

This clone occurred a few times. The rearrangement uses TRBV10-3 and TRBJ1-2, with D unresolved. The V end lost 6 bases, the J end lost 0 bases, and 8 bases lay between the germline ends. The CDR3 covers 13 residues. CDR1 ENHRY and CDR2 SYGVKD come from the germline V gene. The CDR3 here is CAISTGANYGYTF. In DNA, the CDR3 is TGTGCCATCAGCACGGGAGCTAACTATGGCTACACCTTC.

This chain uses TRBV6-2 or TRBV6-3 with TRBJ2-1, with TRBD2 matching 8 bases. In germline, CDR1 is MNHEY, CDR2 SVGEGT. This CDR3 has 15 amino acids. The V gene end was trimmed by 6 bases and the J gene end by 2 bases; junction bases not matched to a gene: 6. This chain's CDR3 is CASRYGGAAYNEQFF. The DNA of the CDR3 is TGTGCCAGCAGGTACGGGGGGGCAGCCTACAATGAGCAGTTCTTC.

V and J are TRBV5-1 and TRBJ2-1, with TRBD2 matching over 10 bases. Germline values: CDR1 SGHRS, CDR2 YFSETQ. This CDR3 comprises 16 residues. V was clipped by 2 bases and J by 5 bases; unmatched bases: 7. The CDR3 protein is CASSFKAGGYDNEQFF. The CDR3 region has the DNA TGCGCCAGCAGCTTTAAAGCGGGGGGGTATGACAATGAGCAGTTCTTC. Full variable domain (remainder filled in from reference TRBV5-1 and TRBJ2-1): KAGVTQTPRYLIKTRGQQVTLSCSPISGHRSVSWYQQTPGQGLQFLFEYFSETQRNKGNFPGRFSGRQFSNSRSEMNVSTLELGDSALYLCASSFKAGGYDNEQFFGPGTRLTVL.

In regard to this clone: The same CDR3 can be traced to other DNA sequences in this sample. This rearrangement joins TRBV6-1 to TRBJ1-4; D is perhaps TRBD1 (5 bases). CDR1 MNHNS and CDR2 SASEGT come from the germline V gene. The CDR3 totals 14 residues. V dropped 2 bases and J dropped 5 bases, with 9 bases sitting between them. CDR3 coding DNA: TGTGCCAGCAGTGAACAGGGCAGGAATGAAAAACTGTTTTTT. It translates to CASSEQGRNEKLFF.

The chain carries TRBV3-1 (or the pseudogene TRBV3-2) and TRBJ2-5, with unresolved D. The CDR3 loop spans 12 amino acids. The V end lost 4 bases, the J end lost 2 bases, and 5 bases lay between the germline ends. Germline V lookup: CDR1 LGHDT, CDR2 YNNKEL (reference sequence). CDR3 residues: CASSPQQETQYF. CDR3 bases: TGTGCCAGCAGCCCACAGCAAGAGACCCAGTACTTC.

The chain recombines TRBV7-2 with TRBJ1-2, with D perhaps TRBD1 (6 bases). Per germline, CDR1 SGHTA and CDR2 FQGNSA. The ends were cut back, 1 base at V and 7 bases at J, with 13 bases in the middle. This CDR3 comprises 14 residues. CDR3 sequence reads: CASSLVVGAVGYTF. CDR3 DNA: TGTGCCAGCAGCTTAGTTGTGGGGGCGGTTGGCTACACCTTC. Full variable domain (missing parts from reference TRBV7-2 and TRBJ1-2): GAGVSQSPSNKVTEKGKDVELRCDPISGHTALYWYRQSLGQGLEFLIYFQGNSAPDKSGLPSDRFSAERTGGSVSTLTIQRTQQEDSAVYLCASSLVVGAVGYTFGSGTRLTVV.

The chain recombines TRBV18 with TRBJ2-7; D unresolved. V shed 2 bases and J shed 4 bases, with 9 bases lying between them. The CDR3 runs to 13 residues. Germline V gene lookup returns CDR1 KGHSH and CDR2 LQKENI. The CDR3 DNA sequence: TGTGCCAGCTCACCAATGACTCAGTACGAGCAGTACTTC. Amino acids: CASSPMTQYEQYF.